The rows below give T cell receptor beta chains drawn from one sample of a study of blood T cell repertoires in COVID-19. The data were produced by immunoSEQ multiplex PCR, yet TCRdb's version contains in-frame clones alone and is incomplete. This sample has over 50,000 clones, with approximately 78% found just once. Source material: peripheral blood. The receptor source for this set is a man aged 80 or over with acute or convalescent COVID-19. Each CDR3 is given with its conserved first and last residue. A D gene is named only where the DNA matches it firmly. Size tells how often a clone was seen (once, few, many) or the class of an expanded clone, and some rows leave it out.

clone size,D gene,J gene,V gene,CDR3 protein,CDR3 DNA
.,.,TRBJ1-1,TRBV9,CASSVGSGTEAFF,TGTGCCAGCAGCGTAGGAAGCGGGACTGAAGCTTTCTTT
.,TRBD1,TRBJ2-1,TRBV5-1,CASWMGTEDNEQFF,TGCGCCAGCTGGATGGGGACAGAGGACAATGAGCAGTTCTTC
once,.,TRBJ2-3,TRBV19,CASSPAFYTDTQYF,TGTGCCAGTAGTCCCGCGTTCTATACAGATACGCAGTATTTT
.,TRBD1,TRBJ1-1,TRBV7-3,CASSLYASGQGTLNTEAFF,TGTGCCAGCAGCTTGTACGCTAGCGGACAGGGTACGTTGAACACTGAAGCTTTCTTT
.,TRBD1,TRBJ1-1,TRBV19,CASSPGQGGYTEAFF,TGTGCCAGTAGTCCCGGACAGGGTGGATACACTGAAGCTTTCTTT
.,TRBD1,TRBJ1-4,TRBV4-2,CASSQVEGANEKLFF,TGTGCCAGCAGCCAAGTCGAGGGGGCAAATGAAAAACTGTTTTTT
many,TRBD1,TRBJ2-2,TRBV5-4,CASSLRTGRAGELFF,TGTGCCAGCAGCCTGCGGACAGGGCGGGCCGGGGAGCTGTTTTTT
.,TRBD1,TRBJ1-2,TRBV3-1/TRBV3-2,CASSQDTGVYGYTF,TGTGCCAGCAGCCAAGACACAGGGGTCTATGGCTACACCTTC
.,.,TRBJ1-1,TRBV11-2,CASTNRAHAGTEAFF,TGTGCCAGCACCAACCGCGCCCATGCGGGTACTGAAGCTTTCTTT
.,.,TRBJ1-2,TRBV6-5,CASAAGGYYGYTF,TGTGCCAGCGCGGCGGGCGGCTACTATGGCTACACCTTC
few,.,TRBJ1-2,TRBV28,CASSHDRGYGYTF,TGTGCCAGCAGCCACGACCGGGGGTATGGCTACACCTTC
few,.,TRBJ1-3,TRBV7-6,CASLVGPGFSGNTIYF,TGTGCCAGCTTAGTGGGTCCGGGTTTCTCTGGAAACACCATATATTTT
.,.,TRBJ2-7,TRBV6-6,CASSRIRQGGYEQYF,TGTGCCAGCAGTCGTATCCGACAGGGAGGCTACGAGCAGTACTTC
.,.,TRBJ2-5,TRBV5-6,CASSLANWPGETQYF,TGTGCCAGCAGCTTGGCCAATTGGCCAGGGGAGACCCAGTACTTC
.,.,TRBJ1-2,TRBV3-1/TRBV3-2,CASSQGGPINYGYTF,TGTGCCAGCAGCCAAGGGGGGCCGATCAACTATGGCTACACCTTC
.,.,TRBJ2-5,TRBV2,CASSEEGQETQYF,TGTGCCAGCAGTGAGGAGGGCCAAGAGACCCAGTACTTC
.,.,TRBJ2-7,TRBV6-6,CASSYSVWTAREQYF,TGTGCCAGCAGTTACTCCGTCTGGACAGCGAGGGAGCAGTACTTC
.,TRBD1,TRBJ2-5,TRBV7-9,CASSLAGQGIKTQYF,TGTGCCAGCAGCTTAGCGGGACAGGGGATAAAGACCCAGTACTTC
.,TRBD2,TRBJ2-5,TRBV7-2,CASSLSITSGGAGTQYF,TGTGCCAGCAGCCTCTCTATTACTAGCGGGGGGGCCGGGACCCAGTACTTC
.,TRBD2,TRBJ2-2,TRBV7-2,CASSLPPGLANTGELFF,TGTGCCAGCAGCTTACCCCCGGGACTAGCGAACACCGGGGAGCTGTTTTTT
.,TRBD1,TRBJ1-3,TRBV19,CASLGQLSGNTIYF,TGTGCCAGCCTGGGACAGCTCTCTGGAAACACCATATATTTT
once,.,TRBJ1-1,TRBV19,CASSTRTDLNTEAFF,TGTGCCAGTAGTACTAGGACAGACCTGAACACTGAAGCTTTCTTT
.,TRBD1,TRBJ1-1,TRBV27,CASRPYGQGEAFF,TGTGCCAGCAGACCTTATGGACAGGGCGAAGCTTTCTTT
once,TRBD2,TRBJ2-7,TRBV18,CASSPDLAGVEQYF,TGTGCCAGCTCACCAGATTTGGCGGGAGTCGAGCAGTACTTC
.,TRBD2,TRBJ2-5,TRBV5-3,CARSLGVMRVAGVGETQYF,TGTGCCAGAAGCTTGGGGGTTATGAGGGTAGCGGGAGTGGGAGAGACCCAGTACTTC
.,.,TRBJ1-6,TRBV7-2,CASSLSHSPLHF,TGTGCCAGCAGCTTATCTCATTCACCCCTCCACTTT
once,.,TRBJ2-2,TRBV7-6,CASSLAISRPGTGELFF,TGTGCCAGCAGCTTAGCAATTAGCCGCCCTGGCACCGGGGAGCTGTTTTTT
.,.,TRBJ1-1,TRBV2,CASSEEGSTEAFF,TGTGCCAGCAGTGAAGAAGGGAGCACTGAAGCTTTCTTT
.,.,TRBJ1-6,TRBV5-4,CASTEGGGRGWSPLHF,TGTGCCAGCACTGAAGGTGGTGGGAGGGGTTGGTCACCCCTCCACTTT
once,TRBD2,TRBJ2-5,TRBV7-2,CASSSSTSGGFETQYF,TGTGCCAGCAGCTCGTCGACTAGCGGGGGGTTCGAGACCCAGTACTTC
few,.,TRBJ1-6,TRBV5-1,CASSFTDSRNSPLHF,TGCGCCAGCAGCTTCACGGACAGTAGAAATTCACCCCTCCACTTT
.,TRBD2,TRBJ2-1,TRBV6-5,CASRTSAYNEQFF,TGTGCCAGCAGGACTAGCGCGTACAATGAGCAGTTCTTC
.,.,TRBJ2-1,TRBV19,CATRTKGWLDEQFF,TGTGCCACCAGAACGAAGGGGTGGCTGGATGAGCAGTTCTTC
.,.,TRBJ1-2,TRBV14,CASSQERAPNYGYTF,TGTGCCAGCAGCCAAGAGAGGGCCCCGAACTATGGCTACACCTTC
.,.,TRBJ1-3,TRBV7-3,CASSLTGGNSGNTIYF,TGTGCCAGCAGCTTAACGGGGGGGAACTCTGGAAACACCATATATTTT